This T cell receptor (beta chain) is drawn from a study of identical twins. Regarding the study as a whole: It was out-of-frame TCR alpha sharing in monozygotic twins that models underestimated. Analyses of zero insertions could be partly confounded by invariant MAIT and iNKT cells.

TCRdb used MiXCR to reprocess the 5' RACE reads, holding one entry per CDR3 protein. The sample includes under 300,000 distinct CDR3 sequences, over 12% of them seen just once. The CDR3 consists of 12 residues. Germline values: CDR1 SQVTM, CDR2 ANQGSEA. The V end lost 7 bases, the J end lost 3 bases, and 12 bases lay between the germline ends. This clonotype occurred a few times. Its antigen is as yet unknown. This TCR derives from a woman aged 18-30 years in good health. The sequenced material came from memory (CD45RO+) T cells sorted from blood. The chain is built from TRBV29-1 and TRBJ2-5, with a weak D call TRBD2 (6 bases). CDR3 amino acids: CSAHSGEETQYF. The CDR3 DNA is TGCAGCGCCCACTCGGGGGAAGAGACCCAGTACTTC.